The entry that follows covers one TCR beta chain sequence. Its antigen is as yet unknown. The investigators amplified TCR beta CDR3 regions from RNA transcripts. The HTBI primer set drove a first-round RT-PCR of the TCR CDR3. One entry per CDR3 protein, called by TCRdb with MiXCR from the multiplex PCR reads. The repertoire holds about half a million distinct CDR3 sequences, with approximately 25% as singletons. This record belongs to a study of T cells in Graves' hyperthyroidism and ophthalmopathy. Study in general: Peripheral blood samples were taken at initial diagnosis, prior to any treatment. Regarding the study as a whole: In blood, most of the thyroid clonotypes expanded above 0.001 were also present. Separating ophthalmopathy from stable hyperthyroidism was achieved by a 13 V-J model.

About 10 ml of fresh peripheral blood supplied the PBMCs. This CDR3 is built from 16 residues. J was trimmed by 7 bases and V by 5 bases; bases with no gene match: 15. Germline V gene sequence: CDR1 MDHEN, CDR2 SYDVKM. The genes are TRBV28 and TRBJ2-7, with 9 bases fitting TRBD1. The sample was blood. The TCR sequence derives from a woman in her 30s with Graves' ophthalmopathy. CDR3 loop: CASSGSDRGRPWEQYF. CDR3 DNA sequence: TGTGCCAGCAGTGGGTCGGACAGGGGCCGCCCCTGGGAGCAGTACTTC.